Following are 20 T cell receptor beta chains from one sample sequenced in a study of early T cells in non-severe SARS-CoV-2 infection. TCRdb fed the 5' RACE reads into MiXCR, producing one record per CDR3 protein. The data hold 99,000 or so distinct CDR3 sequences, with 16% observed a single time. Source material: whole blood. All receptors derive from an adult who was a healthcare worker with PCR-confirmed SARS-CoV-2 infection or an uninfected control (not recorded which).

V and J are TRBV28 and TRBJ2-1; the match to TRBD1 covers 10 bases. The CDR3 extends over 15 amino acids. The J segment lost 7 bases and the V segment lost 2 bases, leaving 5 bases of the junction unmatched. In germline, CDR1 is MDHEN, CDR2 SYDVKM. CDR3: CASSLRTGGRNEQFF. CDR3 DNA sequence: TGTGCCAGCAGTTTACGGACAGGGGGTCGGAATGAGCAGTTCTTC.

V is TRBV7-2 and J is TRBJ1-1; a possible D gene is TRBD1 (5 bases). Germline lookup yields CDR1 SGHTA and CDR2 FQGNSA. The CDR3 covers 14 residues. The V end lost 6 bases, the J end lost 4 bases, and 15 bases lay between the germline ends. CDR3 residues: CASSQGAGGTEAFF. Written as DNA, the CDR3 is TGTGCCAGCAGTCAAGGAGCTGGGGGCACTGAAGCTTTCTTT. Full variable domain (missing parts from reference TRBV7-2 and TRBJ1-1): GAGVSQSPSNKVTEKGKDVELRCDPISGHTALYWYRQSLGQGLEFLIYFQGNSAPDKSGLPSDRFSAERTGGSVSTLTIQRTQQEDSAVYLCASSQGAGGTEAFFGQGTRLTVV.

This clonotype occurred once. This may come from a read error, since a much larger clone is one base off. This chain uses TRBV18 with TRBJ1-2; unclear D gene. Germline CDR1 KGHSH, CDR2 LQKENI. CDR3 size: 14 residues. V was cut by 6 bases and J by 4 bases, with 15 bases left in between. The CDR3 region has the DNA TGTGCCAGCTCGGAGTCGACATGGTCCTATGGCTACACCTTC. It codes for CASSESTWSYGYTF.

The chain employs TRBV6-1 and TRBJ1-1; no firm D call. The CDR3 is made up of 14 amino acids. From germline, CDR1 is MNHNS and CDR2 SASEGT. Trimming cost V 5 bases and J 6 bases, with 16 bases left between them. The CDR3 DNA follows: TGTGCCAGCAGTAACGGGGATGGGCGGCCTGAAGCTTTCTTT. Translated: CASSNGDGRPEAFF.

This clonotype was seen a handful of times. The chain employs TRBV11-2 and TRBJ2-3; D gene unclear. The CDR3 is 14 amino acids. V lost 0 bases and J lost 2, with 6 bases in between. Germline-derived CDR1 and CDR2 are SGHAT and FQNNGV. In DNA form, the CDR3 reads TGTGCCAGCAGCTTAGAGGACGACACAGATACGCAGTATTTT. Protein: CASSLEDDTDTQYF.

The chain uses TRBV20-1 and TRBJ1-1; no firm D call. CDR3 length: 13 residues. V lost 3 bases, J lost 4 bases, and 12 bases lay in between. Germline V gene data show CDR1 as DFQATT and CDR2 as SNEGSKA (reference sequence). The CDR3 region has the DNA TGCAGTGCTAGCCGGCAGGAGGGCACTGAAGCTTTCTTT. Amino acids: CSASRQEGTEAFF.

V usage is TRBV28 and J usage is TRBJ1-2; 9 positions match TRBD1. The CDR3 runs to 15 residues. CDR1 is MDHEN and CDR2 is SYDVKM in the germline V gene. V shed 5 bases and J 6 bases; nucleotides not matched to a gene: 10. CDR3 in amino acids: CASSTDRGLYNGYTF. The CDR3 DNA sequence: TGTGCCAGCAGTACCGACAGGGGGTTGTACAATGGCTACACCTTC.

This clonotype was picked up a small number of times. The CDR3 region has the DNA TGTGCCAGCAGGTCCATAGGGACATACTCCTACGAGCAGTACTTC. Translated: CASRSIGTYSYEQYF. The chain has TRBV28 and TRBJ2-7; possibly TRBD1 for D (6 bases). This CDR3 is 15 amino acids long. Germline V CDR1 and CDR2: MDHEN, SYDVKM. Between the trimmed V and J ends, which lost 6 bases and 0 bases, there was a span of 15 bases. The complete variable domain, with remaining parts taken from reference TRBV28 and TRBJ2-7, reads DVKVTQSSRYLVKRTGEKVFLECVQDMDHENMFWYRQDPGLGLRLIYFSYDVKMKEKGDIPEGYSVSREKKERFSLILESASTNQTSMYLCASRSIGTYSYEQYFGPGTRLTVT.

This clonotype was seen once. This is likely a read error, given that the CDR3 carries no conserved phenylalanine or tryptophan at its end. The chain is built from TRBV28 and TRBJ2-1, with a tentative D call TRBD2 (6 bases). Germline V gene data show CDR1 as MDHEN and CDR2 as SYDVKM. The CDR3 covers 15 residues. The ends were cut back, 5 bases at V and 4 bases at J, with 15 bases in the middle. DNA for the CDR3: TGTGCCAGCAGTCAGTGGGGGACTTTATACAATGAGCAGTTCTCC. This codes for CASSQWGTLYNEQFS.

This sequence joins TRBV6-1 and TRBJ2-7; D is undetermined. The V end was cut by 1 base, the J end by 7 bases, with 5 bases between. The germline CDR1 and CDR2 sequences are MNHNS and SASEGT. The CDR3 loop spans 11 amino acids. CDR3 DNA sequence: TGTGCCAGCAGTGAAGAGCGAGAGCAGTACTTC. Residues: CASSEEREQYF.

This clonotype was seen a single time. This chain joins TRBV15 and TRBJ1-5; 9 nucleotides agree with TRBD1. The CDR3 totals 17 residues. From germline, CDR1 is LNHNV and CDR2 YYDKDF (reference sequence). V shed 1 base and J 5 bases; nucleotides not matched to a gene: 9. The CDR3 DNA reads as TGTGCCACCAGCAGAGGGTTTGGGACAGGGTTGGATCAGCCCCAGCATTTT. Translated: CATSRGFGTGLDQPQHF.

The rearrangement joins TRBV27 to TRBJ2-7; D may be TRBD1 (6 bases). V lost 2 bases and J lost 3, with 11 bases in between. Germline V CDR1 and CDR2: MNHEY, SMNVEV (reference sequence). This CDR3 region has 14 residues. The CDR3 region is CASSLRQAGYEQYF. In DNA, the CDR3 is TGTGCCAGCAGTTTAAGACAGGCGGGCTACGAGCAGTACTTC.

This clonotype was seen repeatedly, ten times or more. This chain joins TRBV7-2 and TRBJ2-7, with D uncertain. The V end lost 4 bases, the J end lost 2 bases, and 9 bases lay between the germline ends. Germline loops: CDR1 SGHTA, CDR2 FQGNSA. The CDR3 is made up of 13 amino acids. CDR3 DNA: TGTGCCAGCAGCTCCTCCCCCACCTACGAGCAGTACTTC. This translates into CASSSSPTYEQYF. Full variable domain (outside the CDR3, taken from reference TRBV7-2 and TRBJ2-7): GAGVSQSPSNKVTEKGKDVELRCDPISGHTALYWYRQSLGQGLEFLIYFQGNSAPDKSGLPSDRFSAERTGGSVSTLTIQRTQQEDSAVYLCASSSSPTYEQYFGPGTRLTVT.

This clonotype was detected only a few times. The V gene is TRBV12-3 or TRBV12-4, the J gene TRBJ2-4; D gene uncertain. With 7 bases removed from V and 5 bases from J, the gap between germline ends came to 21 bases. The CDR3 length is 16 residues. The CDR3 sequence is CASTTPPLSWENIQYF. CDR3 bases: TGTGCCAGCACCACCCCTCCCCTCAGTTGGGAAAACATTCAGTACTTC.

This clonotype was found a few times. This chain connects TRBV6-2 or TRBV6-3 to TRBJ1-2; no definite D call. Per the germline V gene, CDR1 is MNHEY and CDR2 is SVGEGT. CDR3 length: 15 amino acids. V dropped 6 bases and J dropped 0 bases, with 14 bases sitting between them. The CDR3 spells CASSLPGRANYGYTF. The CDR3 DNA reads TGTGCCAGCAGCCTACCGGGCAGAGCTAACTATGGCTACACCTTC.

In this sample, this clonotype turned up a few times. This rearrangement joins TRBV27 to TRBJ2-6, with no clear D. This CDR3 has 16 amino acids. The ends were cut back, 5 bases at V and 0 bases at J, with 11 bases in the middle. Germline V gene sequence: CDR1 MNHEY, CDR2 SMNVEV (reference sequence). The chain's CDR3 is CASSLGISSGANVLTF. CDR3 coding DNA: TGTGCCAGCAGTCTGGGCATTAGCTCTGGGGCCAACGTCCTGACTTTC.

The DNA of the CDR3 is TGTGCCAGCAGTCTACCCCGGGACAGATACAATGAGCAGTTCTTC. It codes for CASSLPRDRYNEQFF. This sequence joins TRBV12-3 or TRBV12-4 and TRBJ2-1, with 7 positions matching TRBD1. V was clipped by 5 bases and J by 4 bases; unmatched bases: 8. The CDR3 has 15 amino acids.

Many counts were recorded for this clonotype. V gene TRBV20-1 combines with J gene TRBJ2-1, with D possibly matching TRBD2 (5 bases). The CDR3 has 14 residues. Germline V gives CDR1 DFQATT, CDR2 SNEGSKA (reference sequence). Trimming left V 3 bases short and J 3 bases short, with 12 bases between. DNA of the CDR3: TGCAGTGCTAGGGGTCCAGGAGGCTACAATGAGCAGTTCTTC. This translates into CSARGPGGYNEQFF.

This clonotype was detected only a few times. CDR3 nucleotide sequence: TGTGCCAGCAGTTTTCGGACGGATTCCTCCTACGAGCAGTACTTC. Amino acids: CASSFRTDSSYEQYF. The rearrangement joins TRBV6-5 to TRBJ2-7; D ambiguous. The V gene's germline CDR1 is MNHEY and CDR2 SVGAGI. V gave up 4 bases and J gave up 0 bases, with 13 bases separating them. The CDR3 covers 15 residues.

This clonotype was counted ten times or more. The rearrangement joins TRBV6-1 to TRBJ1-5; D is possibly TRBD1 (5 bases). The CDR3 runs 15 residues. CDR1 is MNHNS, CDR2 SASEGT, per germline. Trimming took 4 bases from V and 3 from J, leaving 13 bases between them. The CDR3, as DNA: TGTGCCAGCAGTGGGGACGCGGGGGACAATCAGCCCCAGCATTTT. Its translation is CASSGDAGDNQPQHF.